The entry below gives a single TCR beta chain sequence along with its context. Its antigen is undetermined. CDR1 is SNHLY, CDR2 FYNNEI, per germline. The V end was cut by 8 bases, the J end by 9 bases, with 11 bases between. This CDR3 is built from 11 residues. The data stem from a study of graft-versus-host responses after intestinal transplantation. Measured with immunoSEQ multiplex PCR; TCRdb has only the in-frame clones, and not every one. The table shows around 100,000 clones, with over 85% occurring only once. This sample comprised unstimulated CD8+ T cells sorted from spleen or lymph node cells, obtained before intestinal transplant. This TCR was recovered from a human donor who received an intestinal transplant. V usage is TRBV2 and J usage is TRBJ2-1; a possible D gene is TRBD1 (6 bases). CDR3: CASPTGSEQFF. In DNA form, the CDR3 reads TGTGCCAGCCCAACAGGGAGTGAGCAGTTCTTC.